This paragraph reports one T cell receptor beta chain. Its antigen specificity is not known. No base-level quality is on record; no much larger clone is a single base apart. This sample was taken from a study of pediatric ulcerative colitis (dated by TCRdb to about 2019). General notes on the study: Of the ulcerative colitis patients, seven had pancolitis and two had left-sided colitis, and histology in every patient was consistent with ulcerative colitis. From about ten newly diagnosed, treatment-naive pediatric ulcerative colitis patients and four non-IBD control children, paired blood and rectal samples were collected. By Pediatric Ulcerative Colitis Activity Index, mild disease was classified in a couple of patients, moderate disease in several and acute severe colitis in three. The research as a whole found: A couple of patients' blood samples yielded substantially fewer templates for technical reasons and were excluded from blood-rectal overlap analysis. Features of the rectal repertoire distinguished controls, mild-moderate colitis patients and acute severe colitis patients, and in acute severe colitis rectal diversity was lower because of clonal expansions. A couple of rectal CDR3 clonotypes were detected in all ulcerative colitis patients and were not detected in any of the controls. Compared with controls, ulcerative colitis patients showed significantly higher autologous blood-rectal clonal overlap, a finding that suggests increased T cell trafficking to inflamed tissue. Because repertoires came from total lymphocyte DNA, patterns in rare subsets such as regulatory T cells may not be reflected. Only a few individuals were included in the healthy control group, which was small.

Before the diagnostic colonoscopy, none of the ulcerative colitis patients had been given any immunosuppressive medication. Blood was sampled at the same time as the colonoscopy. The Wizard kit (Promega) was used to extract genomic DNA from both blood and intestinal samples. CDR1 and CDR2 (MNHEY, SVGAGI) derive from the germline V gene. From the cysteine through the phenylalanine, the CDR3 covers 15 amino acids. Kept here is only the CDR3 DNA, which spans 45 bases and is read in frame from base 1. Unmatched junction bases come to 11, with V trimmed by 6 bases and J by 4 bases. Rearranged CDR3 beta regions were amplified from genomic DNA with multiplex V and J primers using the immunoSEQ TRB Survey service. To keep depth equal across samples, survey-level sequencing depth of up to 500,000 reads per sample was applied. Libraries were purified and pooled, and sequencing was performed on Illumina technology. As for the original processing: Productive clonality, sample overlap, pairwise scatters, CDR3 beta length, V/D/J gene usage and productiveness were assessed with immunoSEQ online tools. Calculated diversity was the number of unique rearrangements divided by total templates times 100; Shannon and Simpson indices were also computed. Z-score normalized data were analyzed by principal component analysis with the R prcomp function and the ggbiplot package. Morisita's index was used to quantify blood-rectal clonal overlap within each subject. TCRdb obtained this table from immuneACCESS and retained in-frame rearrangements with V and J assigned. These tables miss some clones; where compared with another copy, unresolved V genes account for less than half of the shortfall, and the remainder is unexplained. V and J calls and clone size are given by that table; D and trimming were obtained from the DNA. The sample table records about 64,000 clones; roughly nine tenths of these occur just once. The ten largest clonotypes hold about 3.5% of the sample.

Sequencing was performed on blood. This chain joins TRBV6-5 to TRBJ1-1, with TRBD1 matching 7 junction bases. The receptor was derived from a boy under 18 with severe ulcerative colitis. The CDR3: CASSVTGQLLTEAFF. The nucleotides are TGTGCCAGCAGCGTTACGGGACAGTTACTCACTGAAGCTTTCTTT.